This T cell receptor beta chain was retrieved from a study of T cell repertoires in cytomegalovirus infection. On the study more broadly: Public TCR beta signatures provided an indication of both CMV infection and a matching HLA type.

Study-wide results and caveats: HLA-C-restricted CMV-specific TCR beta clonotypes prevailed in the ex vivo response. Cumulative public TCR beta family frequency identified carriers of CMV plus the relevant HLA.

MiXCR, applied by TCRdb to the reads, yields one record per CDR3 protein. The sample consists of 310,000 or so distinct CDR3 sequences, around 25% of them appearing once. This clonotype was detected many times. Its matching antigen is unknown. V dropped 7 bases and J dropped 0 bases, with 12 bases sitting between them. This CDR3 has 14 amino acids. Germline assignment: CDR1 MDHEN and CDR2 SYDVKM. The material sequenced was PBMCs. The genes are TRBV28 and TRBJ1-1; D is undetermined. This TCR was recovered from a human donor in good health (CMV status not recorded). Some clones in this sample may be carry-over from other donors' samples. CDR3 nucleotides: TGTGCCAGCAAGGGATTCGAATTGAACACTGAAGCTTTCTTT. This sequence encodes CASKGFELNTEAFF.